This passage covers 24 T cell receptor beta chains from one sample sequenced in a study of blood T cell repertoires in COVID-19. Generated by immunoSEQ multiplex PCR, the TCRdb table keeps only in-frame clones and is missing some. The sample holds about 67,000 clones, 79% seen once. Sequences were obtained from peripheral blood. The receptors derive from a woman in her sixties or seventies with acute or convalescent COVID-19.

To note about this clone: The identical CDR3 is also encoded by other nucleotide sequences in the sample. The genes are TRBV5-1 and TRBJ1-1; 9 nucleotides line up with TRBD1. CDR1 and CDR2 (germline): SGHRS, YFSETQ. The CDR3 sequence is 14 residues long. V lost 4 bases, J lost 1 base, and 2 bases stayed unmatched. The CDR3 protein is CASSRGQGNTEAFF. Here the CDR3 DNA reads TGCGCCAGCAGCCGGGGACAGGGGAACACTGAAGCTTTCTTT. Supplemented by reference TRBV5-1 and TRBJ1-1, the full variable domain reads KAGVTQTPRYLIKTRGQQVTLSCSPISGHRSVSWYQQTPGQGLQFLFEYFSETQRNKGNFPGRFSGRQFSNSRSEMNVSTLELGDSALYLCASSRGQGNTEAFFGQGTRLTVV.

In its sample, this clone was seen a few times. The CDR3 DNA sequence: TGTGCCAGCAGCTTAGAGGGCAATACGCAGTATTTT. This gives the protein CASSLEGNTQYF. The chain joins TRBV11-2 to TRBJ2-3; no reliable D call. V was clipped by 0 bases and J by 7 bases, with 5 bases between them. In germline, CDR1 is SGHAT, CDR2 FQNNGV. The CDR3 consists of 12 residues.

This chain links TRBV5-4 with TRBJ2-7; TRBD1 might be the D (5 bases). V lost 2 bases, J lost 5 bases, and 8 bases lay in between. This CDR3 has 12 amino acids. Germline CDR1 is SGHNT and CDR2 is YYREEE (reference sequence). Here the CDR3 reads CASSFQGNEQYF. For the CDR3, the DNA is TGTGCCAGCAGCTTCCAGGGTAACGAGCAGTACTTC. The full variable domain, in which reference TRBV5-4 and TRBJ2-7 provide the parts outside the CDR3, is ETGVTQSPTHLIKTRGQQVTLRCSSQSGHNTVSWYQQALGQGPQFIFQYYREEENGRGNFPPRFSGLQFPNYSSELNVNALELDDSALYLCASSFQGNEQYFGPGTRLTVT.

The chain employs TRBV6-5 and TRBJ1-5; D remains ambiguous. CDR3 size: 14 residues. The V gene's germline CDR1 is MNHEY and CDR2 SVGAGI. Trimming removed 8 bases from V and 6 bases from J, with 17 bases in between. DNA for the CDR3: TGTGCCAGCGACCGGGTGACGGCGGGTCAGCCCCAGCATTTT. Translating it yields CASDRVTAGQPQHF.

This clone occurred a few times. The chain has TRBV6-5 and TRBJ1-2, with a weak D call TRBD1 (6 bases). Germline-derived CDR1 and CDR2 are MNHEY and SVGAGI. CDR3 length: 14 residues. The V end lost 8 bases, the J end lost 2 bases, and 15 bases lay between the germline ends. CDR3 DNA sequence: TGTGCCAGCGGGGGCCTTCCTTCGAACTATGGCTACACCTTC. It specifies CASGGLPSNYGYTF.

The chain links TRBV27 to TRBJ1-2, with a weak D call TRBD1 (5 bases). Germline lookup yields CDR1 MNHEY and CDR2 SMNVEV (reference sequence). Trimming took 10 bases from V and 1 from J, leaving 16 bases between them. This CDR3 has 14 amino acids. The CDR3, as DNA: TGTGCCACCTCCCCGGGGGGTTATAACTATGGCTACACCTTC. Amino acid sequence: CATSPGGYNYGYTF.

The DNA of the CDR3 is TGTGCTAGTGGAGAGAGGGATACGCAGTATTTT. This gives the protein CASGERDTQYF. This chain uses TRBV12-5 with TRBJ2-3; D is undetermined. Trimming removed 6 bases from V and 6 bases from J, with 7 bases in between. Per the germline V gene, CDR1 is LGHNT and CDR2 is FRNRAP. This CDR3 is 11 amino acids long.

This clone has just a few counts. The chain is built from TRBV19 and TRBJ1-1; TRBD1 matches 7 bases. CDR1 and CDR2 (germline): LNHDA, SQIVND (reference sequence). The CDR3 length is 14 residues. V dropped 4 bases and J dropped 1; count of bases not matched to a gene: 3. The CDR3 here is CASSNRGGNTEAFF. The DNA of the CDR3 is TGTGCCAGTAGTAACAGGGGAGGGAACACTGAAGCTTTCTTT.

This chain connects TRBV28 to TRBJ1-6; D not resolved. Trimming stripped 7 bases from V and 3 bases from J, with 4 bases between. The CDR3 extends over 12 amino acids. CDR1 MDHEN and CDR2 SYDVKM come from the germline V gene. CDR3 residues: CASNSYNSPLHF. The CDR3 DNA reads as TGTGCCAGCAACAGCTATAATTCACCCCTCCACTTT.

The rearrangement joins TRBV5-1 to TRBJ2-3; TRBD1 might be the D (6 bases). With 6 bases removed from V and 2 bases from J, the gap between germline ends came to 13 bases. The germline V gene has CDR1 SGHRS and CDR2 YFSETQ. The CDR3 contains 14 residues. The CDR3 DNA reads as TGCGCCAGCACGACACAGGGATACACAGATACGCAGTATTTT. Translation gives CASTTQGYTDTQYF.

The chain links TRBV21-1 to TRBJ2-6; the table's TRBD1 call for D was not verified on the DNA. TRBV21-1 is marked as a pseudogene. The CDR3 covers 14 residues. The CDR3 DNA follows: TGTGCCAGCAGCAAAGGACACAGGGCCAACGTCCTGACTTTC. Its protein product is CASSKGHRANVLTF.

V and J are TRBV6-5 and TRBJ2-7; 10 bases fit TRBD1. Trimming at V came to 2 bases and at J to 7 bases, leaving 8 bases not matched to a gene. CDR3 size: 15 residues. Germline assignment: CDR1 MNHEY and CDR2 SVGAGI. The CDR3 DNA is TGTGCCAGCAGTTACGCGTCGGGACAGGGGAAAGAGCAGTACTTC. This gives the protein CASSYASGQGKEQYF.

The chain has TRBV1 and TRBJ2-3; the D call TRBD1 from the table was never checked on the DNA. TRBV1 is assigned pseudogene status. This CDR3 region has 15 residues. Here the CDR3 reads CTSSYQTGGRDTQYF. DNA of the CDR3: TGCACCAGCAGCTATCAGACAGGGGGCAGGGATACGCAGTATTTT.

The rearrangement joins TRBV21-1 to TRBJ1-1; the table's D call of TRBD1 was not tested on the DNA. TRBV21-1 is noted as a pseudogene. The CDR3 runs to 23 residues. This CDR3 reads CASRSLRTWLMELQGYVGAEAFF. CDR3 coding DNA: TGTGCCAGCAGAAGCCTGCGAACATGGCTCATGGAATTACAGGGATACGTAGGCGCTGAAGCTTTCTTT.

V gene TRBV10-3 combines with J gene TRBJ1-1, with D perhaps TRBD1 (6 bases). There are 14 residues in the CDR3. Germline V gene lookup returns CDR1 ENHRY and CDR2 SYGVKD. V was shortened by 4 bases and J by 7 bases, with 16 bases between the two germline ends. The DNA of the CDR3 is TGTGCCATCAGTGGACAAAGCGGACAGTTTGAAGCTTTCTTT. As protein: CAISGQSGQFEAFF.

The V call is TRBV19, the J call TRBJ1-3; D is possibly TRBD1 (6 bases). The V end was cut by 4 bases, the J end by 5 bases, with 12 bases between. The CDR3 extends over 14 amino acids. The germline V gene has CDR1 LNHDA and CDR2 SQIVND (reference sequence). The CDR3: CASSTPGERNTIYF. Here the CDR3 DNA reads TGTGCCAGTAGTACCCCAGGGGAACGAAACACCATATATTTT.

The chain combines TRBV3-1 (or the pseudogene TRBV3-2) with TRBJ2-5; 7 bases align to TRBD1. V dropped 3 bases and J dropped 3; count of bases not matched to a gene: 7. Looked up from germline, CDR1 is LGHDT and CDR2 is YNNKEL (reference sequence). The CDR3 loop spans 15 amino acids. CDR3 in amino acids: CASSQNHRGEETQYF. The CDR3 region has the DNA TGTGCCAGCAGCCAGAACCACAGGGGTGAAGAGACCCAGTACTTC.

The chain links TRBV28 to TRBJ1-1; a weak D match, TRBD1 (5 bases). The V gene lost 5 bases and the J gene lost 6 bases, with 13 bases spanning the gap. This CDR3 has 13 residues. CDR1 MDHEN and CDR2 SYDVKM come from the germline V gene. In DNA, the CDR3 is TGTGCCAGCAGTCCTTCAGGGAAAGCTGAAGCTTTCTTT. Translating gives CASSPSGKAEAFF.

This clone occurred a few times. The rearrangement joins TRBV10-2 to TRBJ1-6, with 8 bases matching TRBD1. The CDR3 length is 16 residues. J was trimmed by 0 bases and V by 8 bases; bases with no gene match: 6. Germline V CDR1 and CDR2: WSHSY, SAAADI. The CDR3 region is CASSGQASSYNSPLHF. The DNA for the CDR3 is TGCGCCAGCTCGGGACAGGCCAGCTCCTATAATTCACCCCTCCACTTT.

The V gene is TRBV7-9, the J gene TRBJ1-1; 12 bases are a match to TRBD1. The CDR3 contains 15 residues. Germline V lookup: CDR1 SEHNR, CDR2 FQNEAQ (reference sequence). V shed 4 bases, J shed 6 bases, and the junction held 6 bases outside the gene matches. The CDR3, as DNA: TGTGCCAGCAGCTGGGACAGGGGGCAGTCGTCTGAAGCTTTCTTT. Protein product: CASSWDRGQSSEAFF. Together with reference TRBV7-9 and TRBJ1-1, the CDR3 gives the full variable domain: DTGVSQNPRHKITKRGQNVTFRCDPISEHNRLYWYRQTLGQGPEFLTYFQNEAQLEKSRLLSDRFSAERPKGSFSTLEIQRTEQGDSAMYLCASSWDRGQSSEAFFGQGTRLTVV.

V and J are TRBV4-1 and TRBJ2-4, with 9 bases fitting TRBD2. Germline lookup yields CDR1 MGHRA and CDR2 YSYEKL. The CDR3 totals 20 residues. V lost 1 base to trimming and J lost 0 bases; unmatched junction nucleotides: 13. The CDR3 DNA is TGCGCCAGCAGCCAAGCCCCGGACTGGGCGGGGGGGGCAGCCAAAAACATTCAGTACTTC. Its translation is CASSQAPDWAGGAAKNIQYF.

The sample holds one count of this clone. V usage is TRBV6-6 and J usage is TRBJ2-6, with 7 bases fitting TRBD1. Germline CDR1 MNHNY, CDR2 SVGAGI (reference sequence). V trimming: 5 bases; J trimming: 0 bases; junction bases outside the gene matches: 16. The CDR3 sequence is 20 residues long. The CDR3 DNA reads TGTGCCAGCAGTCTCCGACCAACAGGGGTATTGGGCTCTGGGGCCAACGTCCTGACTTTC. Translating it yields CASSLRPTGVLGSGANVLTF.

The chain has TRBV6-1 and TRBJ1-5; 7 positions match TRBD1. This CDR3 is built from 17 residues. V lost 5 bases, J lost 4 bases, and 14 bases stayed unmatched. Germline lookup yields CDR1 MNHNS and CDR2 SASEGT. The DNA for the CDR3 is TGTGCCAGCAGTAAAGGGGGCGATGAGGCGCGGAATCAGCCCCAGCATTTT. Its protein is CASSKGGDEARNQPQHF.

This clone was seen once. The chain couples TRBV2 to TRBJ2-7; TRBD1 might be the D (6 bases). This CDR3 comprises 15 residues. Trimming left V 4 bases short and J 3 bases short, with 16 bases between. CDR1 SNHLY and CDR2 FYNNEI come from the germline V gene. This chain's CDR3 is CASSVLGQGLYEQYF. CDR3 bases: TGTGCCAGCAGTGTTCTCGGGCAGGGGCTCTACGAGCAGTACTTC. The variable domain in full, with the rest retrieved from reference TRBV2 and TRBJ2-7, is EPEVTQTPSHQVTQMGQEVILRCVPISNHLYFYWYRQILGQKVEFLVSFYNNEISEKSEIFDDQFSVERPDGSNFTLKIRSTKLEDSAMYFCASSVLGQGLYEQYFGPGTRLTVT.